The rows below give T cell receptor beta chains drawn from one sample of a study of memory CD4+ T cells and cytomegalovirus serostatus. Sequencing used immunoSEQ multiplex PCR; TCRdb keeps in-frame clones, though not all of them. In the table there are about 44,000 clones, 79% of which are singletons. The sequenced sample was memory CD4+ T cells from blood. The receptors stem from an adult in good health and CMV-seronegative. The CDR3 runs from the conserved cysteine through the conserved F or W. A D gene is named only where the DNA matches it firmly. Expanded clones get a size class; other rows say once, few or many, or leave the size out.

TRBJ2-7 TRBV6-4 . . CASNQEPWDGRVNEQYF TGTGCCAGCAATCAAGAGCCATGGGACGGTCGGGTGAACGAGCAGTACTTC
TRBJ1-5 TRBV10-2 once TRBD1 CASSDGTGRQPQHF TGCGCCAGCAGTGATGGGACAGGGCGACAGCCCCAGCATTTT
TRBJ2-2 TRBV18 few . CASSREDTGELFF TGTGCCAGCTCAAGGGAGGACACCGGGGAGCTGTTTTTT
TRBJ1-1 TRBV7-2 few . CASSSTGQAFF TGTGCCAGCAGCTCTACAGGGCAAGCTTTCTTT
TRBJ2-3 TRBV2 . . CASSLDFSDTQYF TGTGCCAGCAGTCTTGACTTCTCGGATACGCAGTATTTT
TRBJ2-5 TRBV30 . . CAWSVAGVETQYF TGTGCCTGGAGTGTCGCAGGGGTAGAGACCCAGTACTTC
TRBJ2-3 TRBV29-1 . . CSVGSQTSHTDTQYF TGCAGCGTTGGCAGCCAGACGAGCCACACAGATACGCAGTATTTT
TRBJ2-3 TRBV7-2 . TRBD2 CASRERAGGHTDTQYF TGTGCCAGCAGGGAGAGAGCGGGAGGCCACACAGATACGCAGTATTTT
TRBJ1-4 TRBV7-9 . . CASSLVTSALGEGEKLFF TGTGCCAGCAGCTTAGTGACTTCGGCGTTAGGGGAGGGGGAAAAACTGTTTTTT
TRBJ1-1 TRBV6-4 . . CASSRFSQGITEAFF TGTGCCAGCAGTCGATTCTCCCAGGGGATCACTGAAGCTTTCTTT
TRBJ2-7 TRBV6-6 . . CASSYSIGGSEQYF TGTGCCAGCAGTTACTCGATTGGGGGAAGCGAGCAGTACTTC
TRBJ2-2 TRBV27 . TRBD1 CASKDRLVGTGELFF TGTGCCAGCAAGGACAGGCTGGTGGGTACCGGGGAGCTGTTTTTT
TRBJ2-2 TRBV2 few . CASSGGNTGELFF TGTGCCAGCAGTGGAGGGAACACCGGGGAGCTGTTTTTT
TRBJ1-2 TRBV12-5 . TRBD1 CASGLDTGGSVYGYTF TGTGCTAGTGGTTTAGACACAGGGGGCTCTGTCTATGGCTACACCTTC
TRBJ2-4 TRBV7-9 once TRBD2 CASSLAAGVEDIQYF TGTGCCAGCAGCTTAGCAGCGGGAGTTGAAGACATTCAGTACTTC
TRBJ1-1 TRBV5-1 . . CASAPGGSGTEAFF TGCGCCAGCGCACCTGGGGGTAGCGGCACTGAAGCTTTCTTT
TRBJ2-1 TRBV5-6 . . CASSLAGEQFF TGTGCCAGCAGCTTGGCCGGGGAGCAGTTCTTC
TRBJ2-7 TRBV5-1 . . CASRKGQGTDEQYF TGCGCCAGCAGAAAAGGGCAGGGTACCGACGAGCAGTACTTC
TRBJ2-3 TRBV2 . . CASRALADTQYF TGTGCCAGCAGGGCCCTAGCGGATACGCAGTATTTT
TRBJ1-1 TRBV13 . . CASSPALRDEDAEAFF TGTGCCAGCAGCCCCGCTTTACGCGACGAGGACGCTGAAGCTTTCTTT
TRBJ2-1 TRBV11-3 . TRBD2 CASSSGGGSYNEQFF TGTGCCAGCAGCTCGGGCGGGGGCTCCTACAATGAGCAGTTCTTC
TRBJ2-1 TRBV11-2 once . CASSLIVSGSYNEQFF TGTGCCAGCAGCTTAATCGTGAGTGGGTCCTACAATGAGCAGTTCTTC